These T cell receptor beta chains were read from a single sample in a study of cytomegalovirus exposure and HLA in healthy donors. Here immunoSEQ multiplex PCR was the method, and the copy in TCRdb shows in-frame clones only, minus some. The table shows roughly 180,000 clones, with about 89% occurring only once. The specimen was PBMCs. Receptors were obtained from a man younger than 40 in good health and CMV-seropositive. CDR3s include the opening cysteine and the closing phenylalanine or tryptophan. Fields, in order: CDR3 DNA, CDR3 protein, clone size, V gene, J gene, D gene. The D gene is left open where the match is weak. Clone size appears in some rows only: once, few, many, or a class for an expanded clone.

TGCGCCAGCATGGTGGTAAGGGGGAGCAACGAGCAGTACTTC	CASMVVRGSNEQYF	.	TRBV5-1	TRBJ2-7	.
TGTGCTAGTGCCCTAATTCTAGCGGGGGGCCGTCGGGAGCAGTACTTC	CASALILAGGRREQYF	.	TRBV12-5	TRBJ2-7	TRBD2
TGCAGCGTTGCGGCGAACCAAGAGACCCAGTACTTC	CSVAANQETQYF	.	TRBV29-1	TRBJ2-5	.
TGCGCCAGCAGCGCCGTTACGGGAGGCAGAGATACGCAGTATTTT	CASSAVTGGRDTQYF	.	TRBV4-1	TRBJ2-3	TRBD2
TGTGCCATCAGTGAGGTCGCGGGTGCAGATACGCAGTATTTT	CAISEVAGADTQYF	.	TRBV10-3	TRBJ2-3	.
TGTGCCAGCAGCACGACAGTAAAAGAGACCCAGTACTTC	CASSTTVKETQYF	few	TRBV7-7	TRBJ2-5	.
TGCGCCAGCAGTCAAACACACGGGACACACTATGATCAAGAGACCCAGTACTTC	CASSQTHGTHYDQETQYF	.	TRBV23-1	TRBJ2-5	.
TGTGCCAGCAGTTCCCTGAGGGGTTCCTACGAGCAGTACTTC	CASSSLRGSYEQYF	.	TRBV2	TRBJ2-7	.
TGTGCCAGCAGCTTTAGCTCACAGCAGCCCCAGCATTTT	CASSFSSQQPQHF	.	TRBV7-2	TRBJ1-5	.
TGTGCCAGCTCACCTACAGGGCTCAATCAGCCCCAGCATTTT	CASSPTGLNQPQHF	.	TRBV18	TRBJ1-5	.
TGTGCCAGCAGGGGAGACAGGGGGCGCCAGGAAAAACTGTTTTTT	CASRGDRGRQEKLFF	.	TRBV6-5	TRBJ1-4	TRBD1
TGTGCCAGCAGCTCCCATCTAGGGGAGACCCAGTACTTC	CASSSHLGETQYF	.	TRBV7-3	TRBJ2-5	.
TGCGCCAGCAGCCAAGGGACAGGGCTTTACAATGAGCAGTTCTTC	CASSQGTGLYNEQFF	.	TRBV4-3	TRBJ2-1	TRBD1
TGCGCCAGCAGCTCGAGACAGTCTTGTGGCTACACCTTC	CASSSRQSCGYTF	once	TRBV5-1	TRBJ1-2	.
TGTGCCAGCGGAAAGGGCAGCCTGGGGGCCCAAGAGACCCAGTACTTC	CASGKGSLGAQETQYF	.	TRBV25-1	TRBJ2-5	.
TGCAGCGTTGAAGATAGTAGGAAACCCTACGAGCAGTACTTC	CSVEDSRKPYEQYF	.	TRBV29-1	TRBJ2-7	.
TGTGCCAGCAGCTTAGGCGGCTCCGGAAACACCATATATTTT	CASSLGGSGNTIYF	.	TRBV13	TRBJ1-3	.
TGTGCCAGCAGCCCTCGGGACAGGGGGAACACTGAAGCTTTCTTT	CASSPRDRGNTEAFF	.	TRBV6-6	TRBJ1-1	TRBD1
TGCGCCAGCAGCTTAGAGGGTCGAGCCTACGAGCAGTACTTC	CASSLEGRAYEQYF	.	TRBV5-1	TRBJ2-7	.
TGTGCCAGCAGCTTTACGACCAACTATGGCTACACCTTC	CASSFTTNYGYTF	.	TRBV7-9	TRBJ1-2	.
TGTGCCAGCAGCGTCCGTAGTGGACAGAAAAACATTCAGTACTTC	CASSVRSGQKNIQYF	.	TRBV9	TRBJ2-4	.
TGTGCCAGCAGTCTAGGCGGAGCGGGAACGCAGTATTTT	CASSLGGAGTQYF	.	TRBV27	TRBJ2-3	TRBD2
TGTGCCAGCAGCCCACTGGGGACTATAAACCCAGATACGCAGTATTTT	CASSPLGTINPDTQYF	.	TRBV9	TRBJ2-3	TRBD2
TGTGCCAGCAGCCTACCCCCCGGGGGTGGTGAGCAGTTCTTC	CASSLPPGGGEQFF	.	TRBV13	TRBJ2-1	.
TGTGCCACCTTCAGCGTGGAGACCCAGTACTTC	CATFSVETQYF	once	TRBV19	TRBJ2-5	.
TGTGCCAGCAGTTTCCCGGGACTAGCGTACTCCTACGAGCAGTACTTC	CASSFPGLAYSYEQYF	.	TRBV28	TRBJ2-7	TRBD2
TGTGCCAGCAGTCCGGACAGTCCCGAGGATGGCTACACCTTC	CASSPDSPEDGYTF	.	TRBV27	TRBJ1-2	.
TGTGCCAGCTGGTCGAGACTAGCAGGCTACGAGCAGTACTTC	CASWSRLAGYEQYF	.	TRBV27	TRBJ2-7	TRBD2
TGTGCCAGCAGCGCCTCAAATAGCGGGTCCTTCAATGAGCAGTTCTTC	CASSASNSGSFNEQFF	.	TRBV7-8	TRBJ2-1	TRBD2
TGTGCCAGCAGTATCGTAGGGCCGGGGGGCTACACCTTC	CASSIVGPGGYTF	.	TRBV28	TRBJ1-2	.
TGTGCCAGCAGCCCGTCGGAAACTAATGAAAAACTGTTTTTT	CASSPSETNEKLFF	.	TRBV7-6	TRBJ1-4	.
TGTGCCAGCAGCCCGCGGACTAGCGGGAGTGTCGGGGAGCTGTTTTTT	CASSPRTSGSVGELFF	.	TRBV7-3	TRBJ2-2	TRBD2
TGCGCCAGCAGCCTCCCTTCTGGGGCAACTAATGAAAAACTGTTTTTT	CASSLPSGATNEKLFF	.	TRBV5-1	TRBJ1-4	.
TGTGCCAGCAGTTCATGGGGATCGGGACTTAAAAACATTCAGTACTTC	CASSSWGSGLKNIQYF	.	TRBV27	TRBJ2-4	.
TGCGCCAGCAGCTACCTGGGACTAGCGGGACAGAATGAGCAGTTCTTC	CASSYLGLAGQNEQFF	.	TRBV4-1	TRBJ2-1	TRBD2
TGTGCCAGTAGTGAAGCAGGGGGCCCTTCACCCCTCCACTTT	CASSEAGGPSPLHF	.	TRBV19	TRBJ1-6	TRBD1
TGTGCCAGCAGCTTAGCGGGAGGACCCCCAGATACGCAGTATTTT	CASSLAGGPPDTQYF	.	TRBV7-3	TRBJ2-3	TRBD2
TGTGCCAGCAGTGTGTGGGCTTCGAGCTCTGGAAACACCATATATTTT	CASSVWASSSGNTIYF	.	TRBV2	TRBJ1-3	.
TGTGCCAGTACCATTGGACAGGGCGGATATTCAGCTTTCTTT	CASTIGQGGYSAFF	.	TRBV19	TRBJ1-1	TRBD1
TGTGCCAGCAGCTTAGGCGACAGGTCGACCTACGAGCAGTACTTC	CASSLGDRSTYEQYF	.	TRBV13	TRBJ2-7	.
TGTGCCAGCAGCCGCTATCGGGTGGCTATCTACGAGCAGTACTTC	CASSRYRVAIYEQYF	.	TRBV6-5	TRBJ2-7	.
TGTGCCAGCAGACGTTTTACCGGGACAGGGTCATACAATGAGCAGTTCTTC	CASRRFTGTGSYNEQFF	.	TRBV2	TRBJ2-1	TRBD1
TGCGCCAGCAGCTTGTGGCAGGATAATGAAAAACTGTTTTTT	CASSLWQDNEKLFF	.	TRBV5-1	TRBJ1-4	.
TGTGCCAGCAGTGCCCGGTCGGACGCCCCAGGGGATGGCTACACCTTC	CASSARSDAPGDGYTF	.	TRBV6-4	TRBJ1-2	.
TGTGCCAGCAGTAGGGACGGCACAGATACGCAGTATTTT	CASSRDGTDTQYF	.	TRBV27	TRBJ2-3	.
TGTGCCAGTAGTCGGGATGCCCAGCCCCAGCATTTT	CASSRDAQPQHF	once	TRBV19	TRBJ1-5	.
TGTGCCAGCAGCTTGGAATTAGGGTCCTATAATTCACCCCTCCACTTT	CASSLELGSYNSPLHF	.	TRBV5-6	TRBJ1-6	.
TGCGCCAGCAGCTTGGACAGCTCTGGGGCCAACGTCCTGACTTTC	CASSLDSSGANVLTF	.	TRBV5-1	TRBJ2-6	.
TGTGCCAGCAGCCCCCGACCCGGGGAGTCGAACACTGAAGCTTTCTTT	CASSPRPGESNTEAFF	.	TRBV7-3	TRBJ1-1	.
TGTGCCAGCAGCTTGTCAGGGATGAACACTGAAGCTTTCTTT	CASSLSGMNTEAFF	.	TRBV7-6	TRBJ1-1	.
TGTGCCAGTGAACTAGCAGGAAACACCATATATTTT	CASELAGNTIYF	.	TRBV6-1	TRBJ1-3	.
TGTGCCAGCAGCTCAAGCGGGGCGACAGATACGCAGTATTTT	CASSSSGATDTQYF	.	TRBV7-3	TRBJ2-3	TRBD2
TGTGCCAGCAGCCCGGGACAGGGCAACACCTACGAGCAGTACTTC	CASSPGQGNTYEQYF	few	TRBV11-3	TRBJ2-7	TRBD1
TGTGCCAGCAGCTTGTCGTCGGGGTCGAGATTCGGTTTAGAGCAGTTCTTC	CASSLSSGSRFGLEQFF	.	TRBV5-4	TRBJ2-1	.
TGCAGCGTTGAATGGAACGGGAGGGGGACCGGGGAGCTGTTTTTT	CSVEWNGRGTGELFF	.	TRBV29-1	TRBJ2-2	TRBD2
TGTGCCAGCTCTCGCCAAGAGACCCAGTACTTC	CASSRQETQYF	.	TRBV18	TRBJ2-5	.
TGCGCCAGCAGCAAGGCGGGGGGTAGTCTATCTGGGGCCAACGTCCTGACTTTC	CASSKAGGSLSGANVLTF	once	TRBV4-3	TRBJ2-6	TRBD2
TGTGCCACCAGCAGGGCACCGACCAGGGGGCTTGGAGAGCAGTACTTC	CATSRAPTRGLGEQYF	once	TRBV15	TRBJ2-7	TRBD1